One sample yielded the 14 T cell receptor beta chains listed below, sequenced in a study of blood T cell repertoires in COVID-19 (dated by TCRdb to the early 2020s). Library preparation employed the immunoSEQ multiplex PCR assay. TCRdb retrieved this table from immuneACCESS and kept in-frame rearrangements only. Not all clones are present; in checked studies, unresolved V genes account for under half, and no reason is known for the remainder. This sample lists approximately 14,000 clones; around 80% were detected once. Roughly 15% of the sample comes from the top ten. The specimen sequenced was peripheral blood. The source is a human donor in a cohort sampled during active COVID-19.

This chain connects TRBV10-2 to TRBJ2-7; 9 bases are a match to TRBD2. Germline assignment: CDR1 WSHSY and CDR2 SAAADI. Germline trimming cut 6 bases from V and 5 bases from J; bases unmatched to any gene: 11. This CDR3 region has 15 residues. The CDR3 DNA reads TGCGCCAGCAGATCCGGGACTAGCCTTGCCCACGAGCAGTACTTC. Its translation is CASRSGTSLAHEQYF.

The rearrangement links TRBV10-3 to TRBJ2-2, with D hard to call. CDR3 length equals 12 residues. Germline assignment: CDR1 ENHRY and CDR2 SYGVKD. With 5 bases removed from V and 3 bases from J, the gap between germline ends came to 4 bases. The CDR3 sequence is CAISSDTGELFF. The CDR3, as DNA: TGTGCCATCAGTTCGGACACCGGGGAGCTGTTTTTT.

The rearrangement links TRBV19 to TRBJ2-5; 9 bases agree with TRBD1. The CDR3 has 14 residues. The germline V gene encodes CDR1 LNHDA and CDR2 SQIVND (reference sequence). Losses at the gene ends were 5 bases for V and 5 bases for J; bases not matched to a gene: 6. The CDR3, as DNA: TGTGCCAGTAGTGTGACAGGGGGACGGGAGACCCAGTACTTC. Residues: CASSVTGGRETQYF.

The chain is built from TRBV19 and TRBJ2-5, with a possible D match to TRBD1 (6 bases). Germline-derived CDR1 and CDR2 are LNHDA and SQIVND (reference sequence). V was trimmed by 2 bases and J by 5 bases, leaving 12 bases between them. CDR3 length: 14 residues. The CDR3 region is CASSIQGKGETQYF. The CDR3 DNA sequence: TGTGCCAGTAGTATACAGGGGAAGGGGGAGACCCAGTACTTC.

This chain joins TRBV10-3 and TRBJ2-6; D is uncertain. The CDR3 sequence is 15 residues long. V was pared by 6 bases and J by 2 bases, with 11 bases between. From germline, CDR1 is ENHRY and CDR2 SYGVKD. This CDR3 is CAIRTGDPGANVLTF. In DNA, the CDR3 is TGTGCCATCAGAACGGGTGACCCTGGGGCCAACGTCCTGACTTTC.

V gene TRBV4-1 combines with J gene TRBJ2-7; no clear D gene. The CDR3 totals 13 residues. Germline loops: CDR1 MGHRA, CDR2 YSYEKL. V lost 1 base and J 3 bases, leaving 7 bases between the germline ends. CDR3 region: CASSQAPYYEQYF. Here the CDR3 DNA reads TGCGCCAGCAGCCAAGCCCCTTACTACGAGCAGTACTTC.

The rearrangement links TRBV28 to TRBJ1-2, with a possible D match to TRBD1 (6 bases). Trimming cost V 7 bases and J 3 bases, with 15 bases left between them. Germline V CDR1 and CDR2: MDHEN, SYDVKM. CDR3 length: 14 amino acids. For the CDR3, the DNA is TGTGCCAGCAAACTACAGGGATATGACTATGGCTACACCTTC. Its protein product is CASKLQGYDYGYTF.

The chain is built from TRBV5-6 and TRBJ2-7; D is possibly TRBD2 (7 bases). This CDR3 comprises 14 residues. Per the germline V gene, CDR1 is SGHDT and CDR2 is YYEEEE. Trimming pared 2 bases from V and 3 bases from J, leaving 12 bases between. CDR3 sequence: CASSLGGDFYEQYF. In nucleotides, the CDR3 is TGTGCCAGCAGCTTAGGGGGGGACTTCTACGAGCAGTACTTC.

The chain links TRBV11-1 to TRBJ2-2; 9 nucleotides agree with TRBD2. Trimming took 3 bases from V and 4 from J; bases not matched to a gene: 3. The CDR3 spans 15 residues. Per germline, CDR1 SGHAT and CDR2 FQDESV (reference sequence). The CDR3 here is CASSLRTSATGELFF. In DNA form, the CDR3 reads TGTGCCAGCAGCTTGAGGACTAGCGCCACCGGGGAGCTGTTTTTT.

This clone was counted a few times. The chain couples TRBV6-1 to TRBJ1-5; 7 positions agree with TRBD1. This CDR3 region has 14 residues. The trim removed 3 bases at V and 4 bases at J, leaving 3 bases unmatched. Germline lookup yields CDR1 MNHNS and CDR2 SASEGT. CDR3 amino acids: CASSEDRLNQPQHF. CDR3 bases: TGTGCCAGCAGTGAGGACAGGTTAAATCAGCCCCAGCATTTT.

J is TRBJ1-2 and V is TRBV29-1; D is uncertain. Trimming removed 4 bases from V and 2 bases from J, with 5 bases in between. Germline V lookup: CDR1 SQVTM, CDR2 ANQGSEA. The CDR3 has 11 amino acids. CDR3 nucleotides: TGCAGCGTTGGTGAGAACTATGGCTACACCTTC. It codes for CSVGENYGYTF.

The chain carries TRBV12-5 and TRBJ2-5; 10 nucleotides line up with TRBD1. CDR3 size: 13 residues. The germline CDR1 and CDR2 sequences are LGHNT and FRNRAP. Trimming took 6 bases from V and 5 from J; bases not matched to a gene: 3. The CDR3 reads CASGSGQGETQYF. CDR3 sequence (DNA): TGTGCTAGTGGATCGGGACAGGGGGAGACCCAGTACTTC.

This clone occurred a few times. J is TRBJ2-5 and V is TRBV6-5, with TRBD2 identical over 7 bases. The trim removed 8 bases at V and 1 base at J, leaving 10 bases unmatched. Germline values: CDR1 MNHEY, CDR2 SVGAGI. The CDR3 is 15 residues long. The CDR3 coding sequence is TGTGCCAGCCTCGATCTAGCGGAGCTCCAAGAGACCCAGTACTTC. Encoded protein: CASLDLAELQETQYF.

J is TRBJ2-1 and V is TRBV30; the match to TRBD2 covers 11 bases. Germline V lookup: CDR1 GTSNPN, CDR2 SVGIG (reference sequence). There are 15 residues in the CDR3. J gave up 8 bases and V 3 bases, and 9 bases lay outside the gene matches. The CDR3 reads CAWRKGTSGVDEQFF. Here the CDR3 DNA reads TGTGCCTGGAGAAAGGGGACTAGCGGAGTGGATGAGCAGTTCTTC.